The clone carrying this TCR beta chain was recorded at least ten times. Its antigen is undetermined. Time point in this sample: patch test 1, 2 weeks after DPC sensitization. Treatment reported: therapeutic diphenylcyclopropenone sensitization with weekly scalp DPC. This sample is part of a study of human T cells and chemical hapten exposure. Study details: Yields of TCR per sample differed, chiefly owing to small differences in pooled library volume.

The study's library attached unique molecular identifiers to single cDNA molecules. TCRdb analysed the RACE reads with MiXCR anew, one entry per CDR3 protein. The sample contains 75,000 to 90,000 distinct CDR3 sequences, under 9% of which appear only once. Study-level points and caveats: Alopecia affected the donors, so their immune response may differ from healthy people's.

Trimming left V 5 bases short and J 0 bases short, with 6 bases between. This CDR3 has 12 amino acids. Germline-derived CDR1 and CDR2 are DFQATT and SNEGSKA (reference sequence). The chain joins TRBV20-1 to TRBJ2-3; D is unresolved. The TCR originated in a woman in her thirties with alopecia areata. Some clones in this sample may be carry-over from other donors' samples. The specimen was whole blood, collected in connection with sensitization to the hapten diphenylcyclopropenone (DPC). The chain's CDR3 is CSAEDSTDTQYF. The DNA for the CDR3 is TGCAGTGCTGAGGACAGCACAGATACGCAGTATTTT.